The following is a T cell receptor beta chain sequence with its context. Its specificity is not known. These data come from a study of T cell responses to AZD1222 COVID-19 vaccine. Study context: Analysis merged second doses at about 4 or about 12 weeks. Broader study findings: Donors skewed white British and female; clonal diversity was possibly underestimated.

The CDR3 is 18 amino acids. CDR1 and CDR2 (germline): KGHSH, LQKENI. J gave up 6 bases and V 6 bases, and 21 bases lay outside the gene matches. Sequencing was performed with immunoSEQ multiplex PCR; in TCRdb, only in-frame clones are kept and a portion is missing. The repertoire holds about 140,000 clones, with around 93% as singletons. The clonotype originates from an adult in good health. The sample was peripheral blood, taken on day 0 of AZD1222 vaccination. The chain has TRBV18 and TRBJ1-2, with 8 bases aligning to TRBD1. The CDR3 here is CASSITSGQGLFFDGYTF. The DNA for the CDR3 is TGTGCCAGCTCCATCACCTCTGGACAGGGCTTGTTTTTCGATGGCTACACCTTC.